Reported below is one TCR beta chain. Antigen unknown. The data are from a study of shared clonotypes between healthy human individuals. Study-wide context: Per-donor plates numbered three CD4 naive, three CD4 memory, two CD8 naive and one CD8 memory.

Trimming pared 1 base from V and 5 bases from J, leaving 17 bases between. This CDR3 has 16 amino acids. Germline V gives CDR1 SGHAT, CDR2 FQNNGV. Findings and caveats of the study: Represented genetic and exposure-history diversity was restricted by having few donors.

Assay execution proceeded at the deep level. The table came from immunoSEQ multiplex PCR; TCRdb's copy has only in-frame clones and leaves some out. The sample has about 1.5 million clones, roughly 97% seen once. The sequence derives from a young man in good health. The rearrangement uses TRBV11-2 and TRBJ2-5; unclear D gene. Source material: naive CD4+ T cells sorted from blood. Subset noted: CD45RA+ positively selected. The CDR3 region is CASSLAPRRRKETQYF. In DNA, the CDR3 is TGTGCCAGCAGCTTAGCCCCTCGGCGCCGGAAGGAGACCCAGTACTTC. Variable domain in full (rest from reference TRBV11-2 and TRBJ2-5): EAGVAQSPRYKIIEKRQSVAFWCNPISGHATLYWYQQILGQGPKLLIQFQNNGVVDDSQLPKDRFSAERLKGVDSTLKIQPAKLEDSAVYLCASSLAPRRRKETQYFGPGTRLLVL.